This TCR beta chain comes out of a study of T cells after yellow fever vaccination. Regarding the study as a whole: One caveat is that FACS-sorted repertoires could contain abundant clonotypes contaminating from the bulk population.

The ends were cut back, 0 bases at V and 5 bases at J, with 22 bases in the middle. CDR3 length equals 19 residues. The germline V gene encodes CDR1 SGHAT and CDR2 FQNNGV. Concerning this clonotype itself: Antigen: not known.

In making TCR cDNA, 5'RACE template switching added a universal primer site and UMIs to it. A single record per CDR3 protein comes from TCRdb applying MiXCR to the 5' RACE reads. Among about 110,000 distinct CDR3 sequences listed, 7% to 8.5% were seen once. This chain joins TRBV11-2 and TRBJ2-2; TRBD1 or TRBD2 may be the D gene (6 bases each). The clonotype comes from a man aged 30 to 39 who received the YFV17D yellow fever vaccine. The source material was CD8+ T cells sorted from PBMCs, sampled 45 days after the yellow fever booster vaccination. CDR3 nucleotides: TGTGCCAGCAGCTTAGAAGCGGTCAGGGGCTGGGGAGGTACCGGGGAGCTGTTTTTT. Translation: CASSLEAVRGWGGTGELFF.